The 15 T cell receptor beta chains presented below share a single source sample, sequenced in a study of regulatory T cells in long-lasting Graves disease. Time point of the sample: persistent/refractory GD, antithyroid drugs over 5 years with positive TRAb. PBMCs were the source of the RNA used for TCR sequencing. Arm-PCR of CDR3 regions with iRepertoire HTBI primers generated TCR beta libraries. TCRdb called the multiplex PCR reads again in MiXCR, with one record for every CDR3 protein. The profile covers hundreds of thousands of distinct CDR3 sequences, with roughly 20% appearing a single time and less than 25% taken by the ten largest. The material was peripheral blood mononuclear cells (PBMCs), obtained when the disease was refractory, from a patient treated with antithyroid drugs. Receptors originate from a female donor with Graves disease.

This clonotype was counted many times. The chain uses TRBV30 and TRBJ2-7; D not resolved. This CDR3 contains 12 residues. V lost 0 bases and J 4 bases, leaving 7 bases between the germline ends. CDR1 GTSNPN and CDR2 SVGIG come from the germline V gene (reference sequence). The CDR3 DNA is TGTGCCTGGAGTGTAGGAGTTTACGAGCAGTACTTC. Protein product: CAWSVGVYEQYF. The whole variable domain, remainder taken from reference TRBV30 and TRBJ2-7, is SQTIHQWPATLVQPVGSPLSLECTVEGTSNPNLYWYRQAAGRGLQLLFYSVGIGQISSEVPQNLSASRPQDRQFILSSKKLLLSDSGFYLCAWSVGVYEQYFGPGTRLTVT.

There are a few counts of this clonotype. The genes are TRBV19 and TRBJ1-5, with TRBD1 matching 7 bases. After removal of 6 bases from V and 3 bases from J, the junction contained 8 bases not matched to a gene. From germline, CDR1 is LNHDA and CDR2 SQIVND (reference sequence). This CDR3 region has 15 residues. The CDR3 reads CASSVKGGPNQPQHF. The CDR3 region has the DNA TGTGCCAGTAGCGTCAAAGGGGGCCCCAATCAGCCCCAGCATTTT.

The sample holds many counts of this clonotype. The V gene is TRBV29-1, the J gene TRBJ2-5; 8 bases agree with TRBD1. Per germline, CDR1 SQVTM and CDR2 ANQGSEA. Losses at the gene ends were 7 bases for V and 1 base for J; bases not matched to a gene: 8. The CDR3 length is 14 residues. Written as DNA, the CDR3 is TGCAGCGGCGGACAGGGCGCCTCCCAAGAGACCCAGTACTTC. Translation gives CSGGQGASQETQYF.

The sample holds many counts of this clonotype. The chain is built from TRBV10-3 and TRBJ2-7, with D perhaps TRBD2 (6 bases). The V gene's germline CDR1 is ENHRY and CDR2 SYGVKD. V lost 6 bases and J 3 bases, leaving 15 bases between the germline ends. CDR3 length: 14 amino acids. The CDR3 loop is CAISLSGLIYEQYF. The CDR3 DNA reads as TGTGCCATCAGCCTTAGCGGACTGATCTACGAGCAGTACTTC.

This clonotype appeared a few times. J is TRBJ2-7 and V is TRBV11-2; the D is unclear. The CDR3 covers 15 residues. Germline assignment: CDR1 SGHAT and CDR2 FQNNGV. V lost 5 bases and J lost 0, with 14 bases in between. CDR3 region: CASSPRPRSSYEQYF. CDR3 DNA: TGTGCCAGCAGCCCTAGGCCCCGATCCTCCTACGAGCAGTACTTC.

This clonotype was found once. A read error is possible here, since a much larger clone lies one base away. V gene TRBV11-2 combines with J gene TRBJ2-5; tentatively, D is TRBD2 (6 bases). Germline V gene lookup returns CDR1 SGHAT and CDR2 FQNNGV. The CDR3 extends over 15 amino acids. V lost 5 bases to trimming and J lost 4 bases, with 17 bases between them. For the CDR3, the DNA is TGTGCCAGCAGCCATCGGAGGGGATCGGTAGAGACCCAGTACTTC. As protein: CASSHRRGSVETQYF.

There are many counts of this clonotype. This chain joins TRBV15 and TRBJ1-4; no firm D call. With 1 base removed from V and 7 bases from J, the gap between germline ends came to 16 bases. The CDR3 is 16 residues long. Germline V gene data show CDR1 as LNHNV and CDR2 as YYDKDF (reference sequence). CDR3 region: CATSRGLTRSGEKLFF. DNA of the CDR3: TGTGCCACCAGCAGAGGATTAACCAGGTCGGGTGAAAAACTGTTTTTT.

This clonotype has a count of ten or more. This chain connects TRBV2 to TRBJ1-5; 9 bases are a match to TRBD1. The CDR3 loop spans 13 amino acids. CDR1 and CDR2 (germline): SNHLY, FYNNEI. V lost 6 bases and J lost 7; bases outside the gene matches: 4. CDR3 in amino acids: CASRRTGEQPQHF. The CDR3 coding sequence is TGTGCCAGCAGAAGGACAGGGGAACAGCCCCAGCATTTT. Full variable domain (remainder filled in from reference TRBV2 and TRBJ1-5): EPEVTQTPSHQVTQMGQEVILRCVPISNHLYFYWYRQILGQKVEFLVSFYNNEISEKSEIFDDQFSVERPDGSNFTLKIRSTKLEDSAMYFCASRRTGEQPQHFGDGTRLSIL.

This clonotype was seen only a few times. This chain uses TRBV5-1 with TRBJ1-5; tentatively, D is TRBD1 (6 bases). The ends were cut back, 0 bases at V and 7 bases at J, with 14 bases in the middle. Germline CDR1 reads SGHRS; CDR2 reads YFSETQ. The CDR3 runs to 15 residues. In DNA form, the CDR3 reads TGCGCCAGCAGCTTGGGGACAGCTCCAGGGCAGCCCCAGCATTTT. Encoded protein: CASSLGTAPGQPQHF.

This clonotype has just a few counts. The chain couples TRBV12-3 or TRBV12-4 to TRBJ1-6; D is possibly TRBD1 (5 bases). This CDR3 comprises 17 residues. Trimming shortened V by 5 bases and J by 9 bases, and 23 bases separated the two germline ends. CDR3 DNA sequence: TGTGCCAGCAGTCAATCCTTCCCGGGACGGGGACCTTCACCCCTCCACTTT. Its translation: CASSQSFPGRGPSPLHF.

Remarks on this clonotype: Just one base apart from a much larger clone, this may be a read error. The CDR3 sequence is CASSNRGNTEALF. CDR3 bases: TGTGCCAGCAGTAACAGGGGGAACACTGAAGCTCTCTTT. The V call is TRBV27, the J call TRBJ1-1; 8 bases align to TRBD1. The CDR3 contains 13 residues. Germline V gene sequence: CDR1 MNHEY, CDR2 SMNVEV (reference sequence).

This clonotype was seen a few times. The V gene is TRBV29-1, the J gene TRBJ2-5; maybe TRBD2 (5 bases). This CDR3 has 14 residues. The ends were cut back, 5 bases at V and 5 bases at J, with 18 bases in the middle. The germline V gene encodes CDR1 SQVTM and CDR2 ANQGSEA. The CDR3 DNA sequence: TGCAGCGTTCGTGGGAGCGCGGTATGGGAGACCCAGTACTTC. Amino acid sequence: CSVRGSAVWETQYF. Complete variable domain (other parts from reference TRBV29-1 and TRBJ2-5): SAVISQKPSRDICQRGTSLTIQCQVDSQVTMMFWYRQQPGQSLTLIATANQGSEATYESGFVIDKFPISRPNLTFSTLTVSNMSPEDSSIYLCSVRGSAVWETQYFGPGTRLLVL.

This chain links TRBV9 with TRBJ1-6; D is ambiguous. V was pared by 0 bases and J by 5 bases, with 9 bases between. The germline V gene has CDR1 SGDLS and CDR2 YYNGEE. This CDR3 is 15 amino acids long. In DNA, the CDR3 is TGTGCCAGCAGCGTAGAAGGGCAAGATAATTCACCCCTCCACTTT. It codes for CASSVEGQDNSPLHF.

V gene TRBV13 combines with J gene TRBJ2-1; D may be TRBD2 (6 bases). The CDR3 has 12 residues. In germline, CDR1 is PRHDT, CDR2 FYEKMQ (reference sequence). The V and J ends lost 5 bases and 10 bases respectively, with 12 bases between them. The CDR3 sequence is CASSTGLQEQFF. In DNA form, the CDR3 reads TGTGCCAGCAGCACGGGACTGCAGGAGCAGTTCTTC.

This sequence joins TRBV7-2 and TRBJ2-1; 8 bases are shared with TRBD1. The CDR3 spans 13 residues. The junction had 3 bases not matched to a gene; V was cut back by 5 bases and J by 6 bases. The germline CDR1 and CDR2 sequences are SGHTA and FQGNSA. CDR3 coding DNA: TGTGCCAGCAGCATGACAGGGGTCAATGAGCAGTTCTTC. This gives the protein CASSMTGVNEQFF.